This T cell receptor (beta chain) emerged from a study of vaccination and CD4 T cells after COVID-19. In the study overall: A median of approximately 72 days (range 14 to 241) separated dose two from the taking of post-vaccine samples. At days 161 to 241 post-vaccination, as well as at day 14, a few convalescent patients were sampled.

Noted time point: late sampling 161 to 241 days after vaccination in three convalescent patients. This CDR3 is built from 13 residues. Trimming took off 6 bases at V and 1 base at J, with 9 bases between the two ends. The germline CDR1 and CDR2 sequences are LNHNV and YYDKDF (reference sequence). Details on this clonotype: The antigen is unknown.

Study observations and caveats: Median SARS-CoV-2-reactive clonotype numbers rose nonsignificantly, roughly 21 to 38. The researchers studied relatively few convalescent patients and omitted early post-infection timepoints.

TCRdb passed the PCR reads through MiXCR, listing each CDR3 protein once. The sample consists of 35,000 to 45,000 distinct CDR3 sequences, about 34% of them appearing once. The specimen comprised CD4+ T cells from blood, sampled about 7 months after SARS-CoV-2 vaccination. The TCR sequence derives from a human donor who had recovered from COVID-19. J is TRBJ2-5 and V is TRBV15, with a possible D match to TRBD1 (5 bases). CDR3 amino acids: CATSPRVQETQYF. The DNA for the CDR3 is TGTGCCACCAGTCCCAGGGTCCAAGAGACCCAGTACTTC.